This T cell receptor beta chain came from a study of T cells after yellow fever vaccination. Conversion of TCR transcripts into cDNA relied on 5'RACE template switching, which added a universal primer site and UMIs. TCRdb fed the 5' RACE reads into MiXCR, producing one record per CDR3 protein. Found here are around 350,000 distinct CDR3 sequences, under 7.5% of them singletons; the top ten hold about 15%. The CDR3 extends over 14 amino acids. CDR1 LNHDA and CDR2 SQIVND come from the germline V gene (reference sequence). Trimming removed 7 bases from V and 2 bases from J, with 12 bases in between. This TCR came from a young man who received the YFV17D yellow fever vaccine. The sequenced sample was PBMCs, obtained 5 days after the yellow fever booster vaccination. The rearrangement links TRBV19 to TRBJ2-1; unclear D gene. CDR3 bases: TGTGCCAGTAATGACGCCCGGACCTACAATGAGCAGTTCTTC. Its protein is CASNDARTYNEQFF.